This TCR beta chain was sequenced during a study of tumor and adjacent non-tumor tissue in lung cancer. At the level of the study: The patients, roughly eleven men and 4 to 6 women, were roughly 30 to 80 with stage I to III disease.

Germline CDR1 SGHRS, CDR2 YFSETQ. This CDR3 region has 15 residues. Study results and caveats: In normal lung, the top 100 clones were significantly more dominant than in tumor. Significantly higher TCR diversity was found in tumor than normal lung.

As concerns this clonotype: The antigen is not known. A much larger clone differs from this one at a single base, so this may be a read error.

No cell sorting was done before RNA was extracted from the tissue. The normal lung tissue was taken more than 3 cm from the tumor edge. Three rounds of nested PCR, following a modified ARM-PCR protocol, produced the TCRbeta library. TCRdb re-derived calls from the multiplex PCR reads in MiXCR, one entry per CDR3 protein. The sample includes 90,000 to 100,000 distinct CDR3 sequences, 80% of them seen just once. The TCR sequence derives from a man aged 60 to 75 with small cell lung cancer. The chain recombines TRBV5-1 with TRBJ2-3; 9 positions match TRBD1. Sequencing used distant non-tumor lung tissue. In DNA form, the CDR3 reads TGCGTCAGCAGCTTGGAGGGACAGGGCCCAGATACGCAGTATTTT. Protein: CVSSLEGQGPDTQYF.